This T cell receptor (beta chain) was captured in a study of OX40 agonist ivuxolimab in advanced cancers. About the investigation overall: Ivuxolimab was a fully human IgG2 agonistic monoclonal antibody targeting the costimulatory receptor OX40 (CD134). Intravenous ivuxolimab was administered to patients every 2 weeks at six dose levels: 0.01, 0.1, 0.3, 1.5, 3 and 10 mg/kg. Of the approximately 54 dose-escalation patients, hepatocellular carcinoma was present in about 19, melanoma in approximately 15, renal cell carcinoma in 9 and head and neck cancer in 9. The dose-escalation cohort was roughly 83% male with a mean age of about 60 years, ranging from roughly 23 to 90. Patients were allowed to have had prior anti-PD-1, anti-PD-L1 or anti-CTLA-4 therapy, and approximately 40% of the dose-escalation patients had previously received checkpoint inhibitors. Three dose-escalation patients achieved partial responses, one with hepatocellular carcinoma and two with cutaneous melanoma. The point of sequencing TCRbeta in the periphery was to test whether ivuxolimab changed TCR sequence diversity and drove clonal T-cell expansion. The monotherapy dose-escalation portion (N of about 50 patients) of the phase I ivuxolimab trial is reported in the paper. Study-level results and caveats: Low levels of normalized T-cell clonal expansion were also seen in some patients who did not respond. In the 0.1-3.0 mg/kg groups, partial responders were among the patients with the lowest normalized peripheral clonal expansion, particularly in CD8+ T cells. At doses of 0.1 to 3.0 mg/kg, clonal expansion of both CD4+ and CD8+ T cells in blood was seen between baseline and week 6. After ivuxolimab, more expanded clones were found on average in CD8+ T cells than in CD4+ T cells. Antigen specificity was not determined for the clonally expanded peripheral T cells.

Patients with autoimmune disease history or receiving systemic immunosuppression were excluded from the trial. In every dose cohort, peripheral blood was drawn for TCR sequencing at baseline, cycle 4 day 1, and cycle 7 day 1. Samples came from an open-label, multicenter, first-in-human phase I dose-escalation trial of ivuxolimab. The trial enrolled adults with locally advanced or metastatic head and neck squamous cell, hepatocellular, melanoma or renal cell carcinoma. Before TCR sequencing, CD4+ T cells and CD8+ T cells from peripheral blood were sorted into separate populations. The CDR3 spans 12 residues, from the cysteine through the phenylalanine. Here the CDR3 DNA is all that survives: 36 bases in frame from base 1. The germline ends are 8 bases apart after V is trimmed by 1 base and J by 8 bases. The germline V gene (reference sequence) gives CDR1 as SEHNR and CDR2 as FQNEAQ. Turning to this clone: No cognate antigen has been identified for it. Base-call qualities are not available, and no considerably larger clone is one nucleotide away.

Genomic DNA was extracted from sorted cells for sequencing of the TCRbeta CDR3 region. TCRbeta CDR3 regions were sequenced using the immunoSEQ Assay. Not all clones reach the TCRdb copy of this immuneACCESS table, which keeps in-frame sequences only. Checked studies attribute under half of the gap to unresolved V genes and leave the rest unexplained. The sample data list around 20,000 clones, and 83% of these were observed just once. The ten largest clones capture more than 6.5% of the sample. The TCR comes from an adult with an advanced solid tumor such as melanoma, head and neck, liver or kidney cancer. The chain is encoded by TRBV7-9 joined to TRBJ1-1, with no confident D gene call. This specimen was CD4+ or CD8+ T cells sorted from blood, taken in a trial of the OX40 agonist ivuxolimab. CDR3 region: CASSLGTREAFF. The bases read TGTGCCAGCAGCTTAGGTACAAGGGAAGCTTTCTTT.